Each of the 3 T cell receptor beta chains below was sequenced from the same sample in a study of cytomegalovirus exposure and HLA in healthy donors. With 60 Vbeta and 13 Jbeta primers, the PCR was carried out. Libraries were prepared by immunoSEQ multiplex PCR; TCRdb keeps only in-frame clonotypes and omits some of them. The data show about 76,000 clones, approximately 80% seen once. The sequenced sample was PBMCs. The receptor source for this set is a woman between 40 and 55 years old in good health and CMV-seropositive.

The chain carries TRBV9 and TRBJ2-5; a possible D gene is TRBD2 (5 bases). The CDR3 sequence is 14 residues long. Germline assignment: CDR1 SGDLS and CDR2 YYNGEE. V gave up 0 bases and J gave up 6 bases, with 12 bases separating them. CDR3 residues: CASSVELDGKTQYF. The CDR3 bases are TGTGCCAGCAGCGTAGAACTGGACGGGAAGACCCAGTACTTC.

The rearrangement joins TRBV7-2 to TRBJ1-3; the D gene is possibly TRBD1 (6 bases). Looked up from germline, CDR1 is SGHTA and CDR2 is FQGNSA. This CDR3 spans 18 amino acids. V gave up 6 bases and J gave up 0 bases, with 21 bases separating them. DNA for the CDR3: TGTGCCAGCAGGCTTACAACAGGGAGGGGATTCTCTGGAAACACCATATATTTT. This sequence encodes CASRLTTGRGFSGNTIYF.

This clone was observed a handful of times. This chain uses TRBV9 with TRBJ2-3; 12 bases align to TRBD1. Unmatched junction bases numbered 4, after V lost 1 base and J lost 7 bases. Germline V gene data show CDR1 as SGDLS and CDR2 as YYNGEE. CDR3 size: 15 residues. CDR3 bases: TGTGCCAGCAGCGTAATGGGACAGGGGGCAAATACGCAGTATTTT. Encoded protein: CASSVMGQGANTQYF.